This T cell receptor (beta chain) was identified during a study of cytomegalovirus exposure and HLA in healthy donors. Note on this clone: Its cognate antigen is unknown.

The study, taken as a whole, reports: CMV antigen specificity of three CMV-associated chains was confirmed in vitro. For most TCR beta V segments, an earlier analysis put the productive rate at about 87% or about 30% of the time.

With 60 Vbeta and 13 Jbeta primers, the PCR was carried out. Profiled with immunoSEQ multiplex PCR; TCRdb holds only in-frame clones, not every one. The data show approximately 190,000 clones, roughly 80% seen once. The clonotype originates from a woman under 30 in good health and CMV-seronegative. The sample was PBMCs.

CDR3 nucleotides: TGTGCCAGCAGTTTACCCTTGAACACTGAAGCTTTCTTT. Translating gives CASSLPLNTEAFF. The V and J genes are TRBV28 and TRBJ1-1; D call uncertain. Germline lookup yields CDR1 MDHEN and CDR2 SYDVKM. Trimming shortened V by 2 bases and J by 0 bases, and 4 bases separated the two germline ends. This CDR3 comprises 13 residues.